The clone carrying this T cell receptor beta chain was observed once. No antigen is known for it. The CDR3 sequence is 12 residues long. The germline V gene has CDR1 SQVTM and CDR2 ANQGSEA. V was clipped by 3 bases and J by 2 bases, with 5 bases between them. This sample is part of a study of Tregs in tolerant kidney transplant recipients. Study conclusions and caveats: Biological reproducibility was not directly addressed in this study. Tregs expanded with activated donor B cells seemed most donor-specific. Findings come from small patient numbers and require larger validation.

Some clones are missing from TCRdb's copy, which holds only in-frame ones; the method was immunoSEQ multiplex PCR. In the table there are some 60,000 clones, over 70% of which are singletons. CD4+CD25+CD127- Tregs, CD4+CD25- non-Tregs, CD4 and CD8 cells were sorted. This clonotype was sampled from a human donor in good health. The sample was CD4+ T cells from blood. This rearrangement joins TRBV29-1 to TRBJ2-4, with no clear D. CDR3 nucleotides: TGCAGCGTTGATAGCCCCAAAAACATTCAGTACTTC. Encoded protein: CSVDSPKNIQYF.